Below are 2 T cell receptor beta chains sequenced from a single sample in a study of OX40 agonist ivuxolimab in advanced cancers. The protocol was immunoSEQ multiplex PCR, while the TCRdb copy is restricted to in-frame clones and leaves out a portion. Of about 62,000 clones detected, 85% appear once; the ten largest clones hold about 4.2%. The specimen was CD4+ or CD8+ T cells sorted from blood, collected in a trial of the OX40 agonist ivuxolimab. The receptors derive from an adult with an advanced solid tumor such as melanoma, head and neck, liver or kidney cancer.

V and J are TRBV9 and TRBJ2-1; D not certain. Germline-derived CDR1 and CDR2 are SGDLS and YYNGEE. Trimming stripped 3 bases from V and 5 bases from J, with 3 bases between. This CDR3 has 11 residues. Written as DNA, the CDR3 is TGTGCCAGCAGCGACAACAATGAGCAGTTCTTC. The encoded protein is CASSDNNEQFF. Combining the CDR3 with reference TRBV9 and TRBJ2-1 gives the whole variable domain DSGVTQTPKHLITATGQRVTLRCSPRSGDLSVYWYQQSLDQGLQFLIQYYNGEERAKGNILERFSAQQFPDLHSELNLSSLELGDSALYFCASSDNNEQFFGPGTRLTVL.

This rearrangement joins TRBV2 to TRBJ2-2, with a tentative D call TRBD2 (6 bases). Trimming removed 8 bases at V and 7 bases at J, with 14 bases between. The length of the CDR3 is 13 residues. CDR1 is SNHLY and CDR2 is FYNNEI in the germline V gene. The CDR3 spells CASWAGFDGELFF. The CDR3 nucleotides are TGTGCCAGCTGGGCGGGGTTTGACGGGGAGCTGTTTTTT.